Following are 24 T cell receptor beta chains from one sample sequenced in a study of CD8 T cells in ankylosing spondylitis. Using its own MiXCR run on the 5' RACE reads, TCRdb lists one record per CDR3 protein. The sample contains some 95,000 distinct CDR3 sequences, 7.5% to 9% of which appear only once. Sequencing was performed on blood, either unsorted or a sorted T cell fraction (not recorded which). Receptors originate from a male donor with ankylosing spondylitis or in good health (not recorded which).

At least ten counts were recorded for this clonotype. The chain uses TRBV7-2 and TRBJ2-5; D is uncertain. The CDR3 consists of 14 residues. Germline values: CDR1 SGHTA, CDR2 FQGNSA. Trimming stripped 3 bases from V and 3 bases from J, with 11 bases between. The CDR3 region is CASSFSHGEETQYF. In nucleotides, the CDR3 is TGTGCCAGCAGCTTCTCTCATGGGGAAGAGACCCAGTACTTC.

This clonotype was found many times. The chain employs TRBV15 and TRBJ2-7; D possibly corresponds to TRBD1 (6 bases). The CDR3 has 13 residues. The germline V and J ends were trimmed by 0 bases and 6 bases, with 9 bases remaining between them. Germline CDR1 and CDR2: LNHNV and YYDKDF (reference sequence). The CDR3 sequence: CATSRDKGVEQYF. For the CDR3, the DNA is TGTGCCACCAGCAGAGATAAGGGGGTCGAGCAGTACTTC. The entire variable domain, with the rest obtained from reference TRBV15 and TRBJ2-7, is as follows: DAMVIQNPRYQVTQFGKPVTLSCSQTLNHNVMYWYQQKSSQAPKLLFHYYDKDFNNEADTPDNFQSRRPNTSFCFLDIRSPGLGDTAMYLCATSRDKGVEQYFGPGTRLTVT.

This chain connects TRBV3-1 to TRBJ2-7, with 7 nucleotides matching TRBD1. The CDR3 consists of 15 residues. The V and J ends lost 5 bases and 4 bases, in that order; junction bases with no gene match: 11. CDR1 LGHDT and CDR2 YNNKEL come from the germline V gene (reference sequence). The CDR3 loop reads CASSSTPGQRYEQYF. The CDR3 DNA reads TGTGCCAGCAGCTCGACTCCGGGACAGCGTTACGAGCAGTACTTC.

This clonotype was detected ten times or more. The V and J genes are TRBV7-8 and TRBJ1-6; the match to TRBD1 covers 10 bases. With V trimmed by 3 bases and J by 5 bases, 7 bases remained unmatched. The germline gives CDR1 SGHVS, CDR2 FQNEAQ. This CDR3 is built from 17 residues. CDR3 loop: CASSLTGGAYNNSPLHF. The CDR3 DNA sequence: TGTGCCAGCAGCTTGACAGGGGGCGCATATAATAATTCACCCCTCCACTTT. Full variable domain (outside the CDR3, taken from reference TRBV7-8 and TRBJ1-6): GAGVSQSPRYKVAKRGQDVALRCDPISGHVSLFWYQQALGQGPEFLTYFQNEAQLDKSGLPSDRFFAERPEGSVSTLKIQRTQQEDSAVYLCASSLTGGAYNNSPLHFGNGTRLTVT.

As concerns this clonotype: The junction departs from germline at one end; a sequencing error may be responsible. The V and J genes are TRBV27 and TRBJ2-7, with no clear D. Germline CDR1 is MNHEY and CDR2 is SMNVEV (reference sequence). The CDR3 totals 13 residues. CDR3 protein: CASGRLVSYAQYF. CDR3 DNA sequence: TGTGCCAGCGGAAGGTTAGTCTCCTACGCGCAGTACTTC.

The rearrangement joins TRBV28 to TRBJ2-2; the match to TRBD1 covers 8 bases. The CDR3 consists of 19 residues. From germline, CDR1 is MDHEN and CDR2 SYDVKM. Trimming at V came to 4 bases and at J to 6 bases, leaving 19 bases not matched to a gene. CDR3 residues: CASSSNQPRQGHFPGELFF. As DNA, the CDR3 is TGTGCCAGCAGTTCAAATCAACCCCGACAGGGGCATTTCCCCGGGGAGCTGTTTTTT.

This clonotype was counted many times. The V call is TRBV6-5, the J call TRBJ1-1; D unresolved. V lost 7 bases and J 2 bases, leaving 5 bases between the germline ends. The CDR3 is 11 residues long. Germline lookup yields CDR1 MNHEY and CDR2 SVGAGI. The DNA for the CDR3 is TGTGCCAGCAATTCAAACACTGAAGCTTTCTTT. Its protein is CASNSNTEAFF.

The V and J genes are TRBV7-2 and TRBJ1-5, with a possible D match to TRBD1 (5 bases). This CDR3 has 14 amino acids. CDR1 is SGHTA and CDR2 is FQGNSA in the germline V gene. Trimming shortened V by 3 bases and J by 4 bases, and 10 bases separated the two germline ends. CDR3 in DNA: TGTGCCAGCAGCTTTTACCAGGGAAATCAGCCCCAGCATTTT. Protein: CASSFYQGNQPQHF.

The chain carries TRBV4-2 and TRBJ2-5; the match to TRBD1 covers 9 bases. The V gene end was trimmed by 3 bases and the J gene end by 2 bases; junction bases not matched to a gene: 7. The germline gives CDR1 LGHNA, CDR2 YNFKEQ. The CDR3 extends over 16 amino acids. Written as DNA, the CDR3 is TGTGCCAGCAGCCAGAAGACAGGGGGGTGGCAAGAGACCCAGTACTTC. It translates to CASSQKTGGWQETQYF.

This clonotype was seen ten or more times. The rearrangement joins TRBV29-1 to TRBJ1-5; 12 positions match TRBD1. This CDR3 comprises 22 residues. Germline assignment: CDR1 SQVTM and CDR2 ANQGSEA. The V segment lost 0 bases and the J segment 2 bases; nucleotides outside the gene matches: 20. CDR3 loop: CSVEEPEQTKAGTGGGNQPQHF. The DNA for the CDR3 is TGCAGCGTTGAAGAACCAGAACAAACAAAAGCCGGGACAGGGGGCGGCAATCAGCCCCAGCATTTT.

The chain uses TRBV27 and TRBJ2-7, with 8 bases identical to TRBD1. There are 14 residues in the CDR3. CDR1 and CDR2 from the germline V gene are MNHEY and SMNVEV (reference sequence). J gave up 13 bases and V 5 bases, and 16 bases lay outside the gene matches. The CDR3 sequence is CASSTDLWTGKVYF. In nucleotides, the CDR3 is TGTGCCAGCAGTACCGACCTCTGGACAGGGAAAGTTTACTTC.

This clonotype was counted between two and nine times. The gene calls are TRBV28 and TRBJ2-5, with D possibly matching TRBD1 (6 bases). Per germline, CDR1 MDHEN and CDR2 SYDVKM. The V and J ends lost 9 bases and 5 bases respectively, with 25 bases between them. This CDR3 comprises 16 residues. The CDR3 DNA reads as TGTGCCAGTTCGGTGCCGGGACATCCTAAAGGGGAGACCCAGTACTTC. It yields the protein CASSVPGHPKGETQYF.

The chain recombines TRBV5-1 with TRBJ2-2, with TRBD1 matching 8 bases. Germline V gene lookup returns CDR1 SGHRS and CDR2 YFSETQ. The trim removed 2 bases at V and 0 bases at J, leaving 3 bases unmatched. The CDR3 sequence is 16 residues long. CDR3 nucleotide sequence: TGCGCCAGCAGCTTACGGACAGGGTCGAACACCGGGGAGCTGTTTTTT. Translating gives CASSLRTGSNTGELFF. Full variable domain (remainder filled in from reference TRBV5-1 and TRBJ2-2): KAGVTQTPRYLIKTRGQQVTLSCSPISGHRSVSWYQQTPGQGLQFLFEYFSETQRNKGNFPGRFSGRQFSNSRSEMNVSTLELGDSALYLCASSLRTGSNTGELFFGEGSRLTVL.

The V gene is TRBV29-1, the J gene TRBJ1-4; 7 nucleotides line up with TRBD1. With 5 bases clipped from V and 3 bases from J, the junction kept 6 bases outside the gene matches. Germline V gives CDR1 SQVTM, CDR2 ANQGSEA. The CDR3 contains 14 residues. The CDR3 reads CSVPGGAANEKLFF. In nucleotides, the CDR3 is TGCAGCGTTCCAGGGGGGGCGGCTAATGAAAAACTGTTTTTT.

This clonotype was found many times. The rearrangement joins TRBV27 to TRBJ2-6, with 9 positions matching TRBD1. Per the germline V gene, CDR1 is MNHEY and CDR2 is SMNVEV (reference sequence). The CDR3 runs 17 residues. Trimming removed 4 bases from V and 2 bases from J; junction bases left unmatched: 6. CDR3 nucleotides: TGTGCCAGCAGTTCCTCCCGGGACAGGGCTGGGGCCAACGTCCTGACTTTC. Amino acid sequence: CASSSSRDRAGANVLTF.

This clonotype came up many times. The rearrangement links TRBV12-3 or TRBV12-4 to TRBJ2-7; 12 bases agree with TRBD2. V lost 6 bases, J lost 2 bases, and 2 bases stayed unmatched. This CDR3 is 14 amino acids long. In DNA form, the CDR3 reads TGTGCCAGCAGACTAGCGGGGGGCACCTACGAGCAGTACTTC. This codes for CASRLAGGTYEQYF.

At least ten counts were recorded for this clonotype. The V gene is TRBV7-7, the J gene TRBJ2-5; the D is unclear. The CDR3 runs 17 residues. Trimming stripped 4 bases from V and 3 bases from J, with 21 bases between. Germline lookup yields CDR1 SSHAT and CDR2 FNYEAQ (reference sequence). Here the CDR3 DNA reads TGTGCCAGCAGCTCGCCCCTAAGTGGGGTTCCCAAAGAGACCCAGTACTTC. Its translation: CASSSPLSGVPKETQYF.

As concerns this clonotype: A much larger clone lies one base from this, so it may be a read error. The chain employs TRBV5-1 and TRBJ1-2, with 7 bases identical to TRBD1. The CDR3 extends over 14 amino acids. V lost 4 bases, J lost 5 bases, and 8 bases stayed unmatched. Looked up from germline, CDR1 is SGHRS and CDR2 is YFSETQ. The CDR3 reads CASSTGAERYGYTF. The CDR3 DNA is TGCGCCAGCAGCACAGGGGCAGAAAGATATGGCTACACCTTC.

This clonotype appeared many times. The V gene is TRBV20-1, the J gene TRBJ2-1; tentative D call: TRBD2 (5 bases). Germline values: CDR1 DFQATT, CDR2 SNEGSKA (reference sequence). CDR3 length equals 14 residues. Trimming left V 0 bases short and J 8 bases short, with 14 bases between. The CDR3 here is CSARDALAGHEQFF. The DNA of the CDR3 is TGCAGTGCTAGAGATGCGCTAGCAGGCCATGAGCAGTTCTTC.

There are many counts of this clonotype. J is TRBJ2-5 and V is TRBV7-8, with 8 bases lining up with TRBD1. Germline-derived CDR1 and CDR2 are SGHVS and FQNEAQ. This CDR3 region has 17 residues. V lost 2 bases, J lost 2 bases, and 10 bases stayed unmatched. The CDR3 DNA is TGTGCCAGCAGCTTACCTGCCGGGACAGGTGTTCAAGAGACCCAGTACTTC. The encoded protein is CASSLPAGTGVQETQYF.

This clonotype was observed at least ten times. The gene calls are TRBV19 and TRBJ1-2; D not resolved. V was cut by 5 bases and J by 4 bases, with 8 bases left in between. The CDR3 loop spans 12 amino acids. Germline V CDR1 and CDR2: LNHDA, SQIVND (reference sequence). CDR3 sequence: CASSADLYGYTF. The DNA for the CDR3 is TGTGCCAGTAGTGCGGACCTCTATGGCTACACCTTC.

This chain joins TRBV18 and TRBJ2-3, with TRBD2 matching 12 bases. The CDR3 has 16 residues. With 4 bases clipped from V and 5 bases from J, the junction kept 7 bases outside the gene matches. Germline CDR1 is KGHSH and CDR2 is LQKENI. CDR3 bases: TGTGCCAGCTCACGAACCGGGACTAGCGGGCGAGATACGCAGTATTTT. Translating gives CASSRTGTSGRDTQYF.

This chain uses TRBV4-2 with TRBJ2-7, with TRBD2 as a possible D gene (5 bases). The CDR3 is 13 residues long. The germline CDR1 and CDR2 sequences are LGHNA and YNFKEQ. Trimming took 5 bases from V and 3 from J, leaving 11 bases between them. CDR3 protein: CASSEDLYYEQYF. CDR3 in DNA: TGTGCCAGCAGCGAGGACTTGTACTACGAGCAGTACTTC.

This clonotype was seen at least ten times. The chain carries TRBV12-3 or TRBV12-4 and TRBJ2-7; D is ambiguous. There are 12 residues in the CDR3. V was trimmed by 6 bases and J by 2 bases, leaving 8 bases between them. CDR3 bases: TGTGCCAGCAGCTCGTTTCCCTACGAGCAGTACTTC. Amino acid sequence: CASSSFPYEQYF.